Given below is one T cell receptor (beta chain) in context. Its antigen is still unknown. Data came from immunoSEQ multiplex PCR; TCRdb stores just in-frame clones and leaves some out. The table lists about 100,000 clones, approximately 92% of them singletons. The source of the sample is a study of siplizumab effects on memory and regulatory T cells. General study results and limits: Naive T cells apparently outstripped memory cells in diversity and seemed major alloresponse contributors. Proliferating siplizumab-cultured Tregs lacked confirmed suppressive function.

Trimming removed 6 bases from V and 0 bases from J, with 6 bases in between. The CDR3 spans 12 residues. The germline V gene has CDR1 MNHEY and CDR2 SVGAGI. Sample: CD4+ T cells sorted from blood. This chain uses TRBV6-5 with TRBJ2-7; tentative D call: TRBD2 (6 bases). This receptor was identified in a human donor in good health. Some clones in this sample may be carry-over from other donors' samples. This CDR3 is CASSGGSYEQYF. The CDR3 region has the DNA TGTGCCAGCAGCGGGGGCTCCTACGAGCAGTACTTC.